This T cell receptor beta chain was retrieved from a study of T cells expressing NK-cell markers. Comments on this clonotype: Its matching antigen is unknown.

Findings and limits, study-wide: Dominant NKG2C+ clonotype frequencies of roughly 1.0-7.5% of CD8+ T cells were measured in a handful of donors. These clonotypes, the leaders elsewhere, also led the CD3+CD56-NKG2C+ fraction in a handful of donors.

In germline, CDR1 is MNHNS, CDR2 SASEGT. The CDR3 has 14 residues. TCRdb reprocessed the 5' RACE reads and keeps a single row for each CDR3 protein, giving no DNA. The sample table sets out under 500,000 distinct CDR3 sequences. Specimen: blood T cells: a sorted CD56 or NKG2C T cell subset, CD4+ or CD8+ T cells, or bulk PBMC T cells (not recorded which). The sequence came from a woman between 18 and 70 years old in good health. This rearrangement joins TRBV6-1 to TRBJ2-1; the D gene TCRdb calls, TRBD2, cannot be checked with no DNA. CDR3 residues: CASTKPGGANEQFF.